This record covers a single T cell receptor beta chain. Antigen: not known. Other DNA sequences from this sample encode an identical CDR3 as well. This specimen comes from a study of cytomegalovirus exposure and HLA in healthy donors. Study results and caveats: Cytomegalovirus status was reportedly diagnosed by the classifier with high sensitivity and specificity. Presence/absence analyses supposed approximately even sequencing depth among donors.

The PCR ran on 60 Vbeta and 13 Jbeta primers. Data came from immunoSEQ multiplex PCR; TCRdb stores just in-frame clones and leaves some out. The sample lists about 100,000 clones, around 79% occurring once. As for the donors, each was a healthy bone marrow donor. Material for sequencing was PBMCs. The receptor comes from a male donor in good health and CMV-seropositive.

CDR3 in DNA: TGCGCCAGCAGCTTGGACAGGGGAACGGGCGGGGAGCTGTTTTTT. Translated: CASSLDRGTGGELFF. V is TRBV5-1 and J is TRBJ2-2; TRBD1 aligns across 7 bases. Germline values: CDR1 SGHRS, CDR2 YFSETQ. The junction had 6 bases not matched to a gene; V was cut back by 0 bases and J by 7 bases. This CDR3 is built from 15 residues.